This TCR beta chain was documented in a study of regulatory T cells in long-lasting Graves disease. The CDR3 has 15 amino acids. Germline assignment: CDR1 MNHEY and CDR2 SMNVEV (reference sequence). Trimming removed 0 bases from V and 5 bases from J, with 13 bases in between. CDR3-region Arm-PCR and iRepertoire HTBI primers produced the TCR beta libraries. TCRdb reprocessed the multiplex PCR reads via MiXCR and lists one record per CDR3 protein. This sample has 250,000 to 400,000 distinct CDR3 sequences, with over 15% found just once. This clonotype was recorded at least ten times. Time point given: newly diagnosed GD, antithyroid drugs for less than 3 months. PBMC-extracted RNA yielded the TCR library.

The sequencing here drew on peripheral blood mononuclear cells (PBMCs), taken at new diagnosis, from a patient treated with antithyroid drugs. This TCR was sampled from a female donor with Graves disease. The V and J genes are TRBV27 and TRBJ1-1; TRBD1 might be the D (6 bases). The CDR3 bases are TGTGCCAGCAGTTTATCGGCGGGGGGCTTTACTGAAGCTTTCTTT. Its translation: CASSLSAGGFTEAFF.